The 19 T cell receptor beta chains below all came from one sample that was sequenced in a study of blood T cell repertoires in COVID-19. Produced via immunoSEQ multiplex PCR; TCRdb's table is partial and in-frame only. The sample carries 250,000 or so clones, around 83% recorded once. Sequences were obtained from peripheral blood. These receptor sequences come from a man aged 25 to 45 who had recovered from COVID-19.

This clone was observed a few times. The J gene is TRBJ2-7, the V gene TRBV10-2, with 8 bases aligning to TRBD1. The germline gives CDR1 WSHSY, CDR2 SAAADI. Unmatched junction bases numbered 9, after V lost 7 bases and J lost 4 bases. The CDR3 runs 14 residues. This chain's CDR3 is CASNGQGARYEQYV. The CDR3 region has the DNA TGCGCCAGCAACGGGCAGGGGGCGCGTTACGAGCAGTACGTC.

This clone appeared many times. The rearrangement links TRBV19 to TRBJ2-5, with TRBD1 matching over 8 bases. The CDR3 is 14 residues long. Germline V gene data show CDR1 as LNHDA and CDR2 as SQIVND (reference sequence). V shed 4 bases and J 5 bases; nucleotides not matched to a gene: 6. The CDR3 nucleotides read TGTGCCAGTAGTACCCGGACAGGGTGGGAGACCCAGTACTTC. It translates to CASSTRTGWETQYF.

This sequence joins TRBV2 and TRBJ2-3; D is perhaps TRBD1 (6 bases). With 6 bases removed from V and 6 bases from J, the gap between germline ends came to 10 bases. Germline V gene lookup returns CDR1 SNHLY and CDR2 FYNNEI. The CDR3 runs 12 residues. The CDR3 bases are TGTGCCAGCAGACGAGGGGGTGATACGCAGTATTTT. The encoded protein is CASRRGGDTQYF.

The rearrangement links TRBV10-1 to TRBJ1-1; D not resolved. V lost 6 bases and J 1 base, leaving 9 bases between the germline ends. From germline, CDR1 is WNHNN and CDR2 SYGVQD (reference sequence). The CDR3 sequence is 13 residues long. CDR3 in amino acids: CASSTEPNTEAFF. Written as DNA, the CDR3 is TGCGCCAGCAGCACAGAGCCGAACACTGAAGCTTTCTTT.

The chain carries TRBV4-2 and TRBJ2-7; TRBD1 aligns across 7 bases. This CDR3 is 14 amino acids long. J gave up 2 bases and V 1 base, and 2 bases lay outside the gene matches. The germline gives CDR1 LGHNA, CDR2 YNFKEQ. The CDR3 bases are TGTGCCAGCAGCCAAGGGGACAGCCCCTACGAGCAGTACTTC. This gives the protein CASSQGDSPYEQYF.

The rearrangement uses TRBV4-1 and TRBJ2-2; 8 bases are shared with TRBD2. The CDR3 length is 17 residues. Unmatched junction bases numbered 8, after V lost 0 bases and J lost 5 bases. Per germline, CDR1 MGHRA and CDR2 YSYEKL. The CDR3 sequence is CASSQDRGGRRTGELFF. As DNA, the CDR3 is TGCGCCAGCAGCCAAGACCGGGGGGGCCGTAGGACCGGGGAGCTGTTTTTT.

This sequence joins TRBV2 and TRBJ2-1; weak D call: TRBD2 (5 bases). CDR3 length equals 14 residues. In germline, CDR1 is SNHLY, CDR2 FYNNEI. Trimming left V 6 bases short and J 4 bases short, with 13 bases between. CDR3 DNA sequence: TGTGCCAGCAGCGGGAATCTAGAATACAATGAGCAGTTCTTC. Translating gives CASSGNLEYNEQFF.

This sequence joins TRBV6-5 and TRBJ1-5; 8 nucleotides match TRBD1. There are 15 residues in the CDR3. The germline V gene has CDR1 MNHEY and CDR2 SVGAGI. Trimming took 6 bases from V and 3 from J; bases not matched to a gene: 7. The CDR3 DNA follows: TGTGCCAGCAGCCCGGGACAGGCCTTCAATCAGCCCCAGCATTTT. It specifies CASSPGQAFNQPQHF.

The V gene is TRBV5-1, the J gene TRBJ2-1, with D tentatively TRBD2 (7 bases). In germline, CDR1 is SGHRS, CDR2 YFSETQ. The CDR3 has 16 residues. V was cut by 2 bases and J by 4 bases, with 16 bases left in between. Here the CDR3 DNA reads TGCGCCAGCAGCTTACCTCGGGGGGCGCCTTACAATGAGCAGTTCTTC. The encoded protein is CASSLPRGAPYNEQFF.

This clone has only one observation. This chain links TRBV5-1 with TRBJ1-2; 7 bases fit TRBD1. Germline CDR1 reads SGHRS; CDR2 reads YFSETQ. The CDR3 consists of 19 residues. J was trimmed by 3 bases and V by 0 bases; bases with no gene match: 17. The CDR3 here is CASSLGWLGQRPWDYGYTF. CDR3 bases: TGCGCCAGCAGCTTGGGATGGTTGGGACAGAGGCCGTGGGACTATGGCTACACCTTC.

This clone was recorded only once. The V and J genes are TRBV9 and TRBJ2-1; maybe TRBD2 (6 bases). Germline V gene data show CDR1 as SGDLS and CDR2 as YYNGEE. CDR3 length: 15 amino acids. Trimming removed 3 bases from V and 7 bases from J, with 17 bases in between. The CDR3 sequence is CASSAGGAPLNEQFF. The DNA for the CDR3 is TGTGCCAGCAGCGCAGGCGGGGCTCCCTTAAATGAGCAGTTCTTC.

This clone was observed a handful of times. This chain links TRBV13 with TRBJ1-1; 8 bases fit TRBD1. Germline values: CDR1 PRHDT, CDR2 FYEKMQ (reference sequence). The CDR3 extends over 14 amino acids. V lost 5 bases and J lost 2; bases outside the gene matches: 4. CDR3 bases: TGTGCCAGCAGCGGCGGACAGGGTAACACTGAAGCTTTCTTT. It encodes CASSGGQGNTEAFF.

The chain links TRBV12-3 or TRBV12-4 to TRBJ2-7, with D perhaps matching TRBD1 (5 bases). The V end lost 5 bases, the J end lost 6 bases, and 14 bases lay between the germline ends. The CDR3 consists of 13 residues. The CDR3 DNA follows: TGTGCCAGCAGTATATACCAGGGATCCGAGCAGTACTTC. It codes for CASSIYQGSEQYF.

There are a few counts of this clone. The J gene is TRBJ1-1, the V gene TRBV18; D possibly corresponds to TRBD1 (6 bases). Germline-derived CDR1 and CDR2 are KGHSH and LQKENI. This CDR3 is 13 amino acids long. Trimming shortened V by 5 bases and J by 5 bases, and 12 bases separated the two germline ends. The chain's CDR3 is CASSAGVGTEAFF. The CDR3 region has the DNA TGTGCCAGCTCAGCAGGGGTAGGGACTGAAGCTTTCTTT.

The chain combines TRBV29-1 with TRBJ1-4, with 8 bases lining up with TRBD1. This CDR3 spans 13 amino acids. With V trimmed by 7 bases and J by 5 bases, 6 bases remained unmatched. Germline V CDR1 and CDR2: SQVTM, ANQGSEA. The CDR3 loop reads CSASDRGNEKLFF. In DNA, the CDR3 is TGCAGCGCCTCCGACAGGGGAAATGAAAAACTGTTTTTT.

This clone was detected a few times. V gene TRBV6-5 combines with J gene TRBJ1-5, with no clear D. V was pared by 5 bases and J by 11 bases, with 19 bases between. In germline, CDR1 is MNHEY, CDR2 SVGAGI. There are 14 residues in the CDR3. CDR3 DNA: TGTGCCAGCAGTAGCGGTTGGGGAACGAGGTCCCAGCATTTT. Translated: CASSSGWGTRSQHF.

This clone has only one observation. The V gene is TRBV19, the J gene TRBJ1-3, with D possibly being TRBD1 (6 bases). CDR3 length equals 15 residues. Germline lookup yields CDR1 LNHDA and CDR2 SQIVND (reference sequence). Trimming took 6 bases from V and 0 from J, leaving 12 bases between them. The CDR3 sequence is CASSERRGSGNTIYF. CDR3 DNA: TGTGCCAGTAGCGAACGCAGGGGCTCTGGAAACACCATATATTTT.

Here the CDR3 reads CASGLSGGRNEQFF. CDR3 DNA: TGTGCTAGTGGTTTGAGCGGGGGGCGGAATGAGCAGTTCTTC. This chain uses TRBV12-5 with TRBJ2-1; 9 bases match TRBD2. The CDR3 spans 14 residues. The germline gives CDR1 LGHNT, CDR2 FRNRAP. Trimming at V came to 2 bases and at J to 7 bases, leaving 3 bases not matched to a gene.

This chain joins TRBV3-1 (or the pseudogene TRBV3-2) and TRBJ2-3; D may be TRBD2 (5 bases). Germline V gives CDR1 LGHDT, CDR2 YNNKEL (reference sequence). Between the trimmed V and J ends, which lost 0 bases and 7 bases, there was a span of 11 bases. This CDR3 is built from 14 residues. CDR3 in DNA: TGTGCCAGCAGCCAAGATGAAGGAGGACATACGCAGTATTTT. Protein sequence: CASSQDEGGHTQYF.